Listed below are T cell receptor beta chains from one sample, sequenced in a study of blood T cell repertoires in COVID-19. TCRdb keeps only in-frame clones here, not all; method: immunoSEQ multiplex PCR. The sample contains fewer than 90,000 clones, around 87% of which appear only once. Sequenced sample: peripheral blood. All receptors come from a man aged 65 to 85 with active COVID-19. Each CDR3 is given with its conserved first and last residue. A D gene is named only where the DNA matches it firmly. A clone size is listed for some rows: how often the clone was seen (once, few, many), or a class if it is expanded.

len,d_gene,abundance,j_gene,v_gene,CDR3aa,CDR3nt
14,TRBD1,NA,TRBJ2-7,TRBV5-4,CASSRGQGEYEQYF,TGTGCCAGCAGCAGGGGACAGGGGGAGTACGAGCAGTACTTC
14,TRBD1,NA,TRBJ2-3,TRBV7-3,CASSLGRGTDTQYF,TGTGCCAGCAGCTTAGGCAGGGGGACAGATACGCAGTATTTT
19,NA,NA,TRBJ1-3,TRBV3-1/TRBV3-2,CASSPPGRRLRSSGNTIYF,TGTGCCAGCAGCCCGCCCGGGAGGAGGTTAAGAAGCTCTGGAAACACCATATATTTT
13,NA,NA,TRBJ2-3,TRBV7-9,CASRAEGGDTQYF,TGTGCCAGCAGAGCCGAGGGCGGAGATACGCAGTATTTT
16,NA,NA,TRBJ1-3,TRBV10-3,CAISRGQPSSGNTIYF,TGTGCCATCAGCCGCGGACAGCCAAGCTCTGGAAACACCATATATTTT
15,TRBD1,NA,TRBJ1-5,TRBV3-1/TRBV3-2,CASSQAGGGGQPQHF,TGTGCCAGCAGCCAAGCAGGGGGTGGGGGTCAGCCCCAGCATTTT
12,NA,NA,TRBJ2-7,TRBV6-2/TRBV6-3,CASSPRGYEQYF,TGTGCCAGCAGTCCCCGGGGCTACGAGCAGTACTTC
17,NA,NA,TRBJ1-4,TRBV5-4,CASSAPDKGATNEKLFF,TGTGCCAGCAGCGCCCCAGACAAGGGGGCAACTAATGAAAAACTGTTTTTT
14,NA,NA,TRBJ1-2,TRBV7-8,CASSPRREPYGYTF,TGTGCCAGCAGCCCCCGGCGGGAGCCGTATGGCTACACCTTC
14,TRBD2,NA,TRBJ2-3,TRBV5-1,CASSLVREADTQYF,TGCGCCAGCAGCTTGGTGCGGGAGGCAGATACGCAGTATTTT
13,NA,once,TRBJ2-3,TRBV30,CAWRVAGTDTQYF,TGTGCCTGGAGGGTGGCAGGCACAGATACGCAGTATTTT
16,NA,NA,TRBJ2-1,TRBV5-1,CASSLATATDFDEQFF,TGCGCCAGCAGCTTGGCCACCGCGACAGATTTTGATGAGCAGTTCTTC
13,NA,once,TRBJ2-1,TRBV7-9,CASSLGPVGEQFF,TGTGCCAGCAGCTTAGGCCCCGTCGGTGAGCAGTTCTTC
22,TRBD2,NA,TRBJ2-1,TRBV29-1,CSAQVRRGGTRVPTRGYNEQFF,TGCAGCGCTCAAGTGCGGCGCGGTGGGACTAGGGTACCTACGCGGGGTTACAATGAGCAGTTCTTC
17,NA,NA,TRBJ1-5,TRBV4-1,CASSHLGPPRGGQPQHF,TGCGCCAGCAGCCATCTGGGCCCCCCCAGGGGTGGTCAGCCCCAGCATTTT
14,TRBD1,once,TRBJ1-2,TRBV15,CATSSGQVGGGYTF,TGTGCCACCAGCAGTGGACAGGTTGGTGGCGGCTACACCTTC
15,TRBD2,NA,TRBJ2-5,TRBV7-3,CASSLRLAGQETQYF,TGTGCCAGCAGCTTAAGGCTAGCGGGACAAGAGACCCAGTACTTC
14,NA,NA,TRBJ2-2,TRBV7-2,CASLPGVGAGELFF,TGTGCCAGCCTCCCGGGGGTCGGGGCCGGGGAGCTGTTTTTT
14,NA,NA,TRBJ2-7,TRBV6-5,CASSPDRTAWEQYF,TGTGCCAGCAGTCCCGACAGGACCGCTTGGGAGCAGTACTTC
12,TRBD1,many,TRBJ2-7,TRBV28,CASGTGVHEQYF,TGTGCCAGCGGGACAGGGGTCCACGAGCAGTACTTC
14,TRBD1,NA,TRBJ2-7,TRBV6-2/TRBV6-3,CASSWDRSSYEQYF,TGTGCCAGCAGCTGGGACAGGTCCTCCTACGAGCAGTACTTC
13,TRBD1,NA,TRBJ1-1,TRBV29-1,CSGRQGFNTEAFF,TGCAGCGGACGACAGGGGTTCAACACTGAAGCTTTCTTT
16,TRBD2,NA,TRBJ2-1,TRBV9,CASSPAGLAGYNEQFF,TGTGCCAGCAGCCCCGCAGGACTAGCGGGCTACAATGAGCAGTTCTTC
12,TRBD2,once,TRBJ2-3,TRBV15,CATGRGTDTQYF,TGTGCCACGGGGAGGGGCACAGATACGCAGTATTTT
16,NA,NA,TRBJ2-3,TRBV7-9,CASSFGGRRGPDTQYF,TGTGCCAGCAGCTTCGGCGGGAGGAGGGGGCCAGATACGCAGTATTTT
16,TRBD2,few,TRBJ2-3,TRBV7-3,CASSLGVAGVTDTQYF,TGTGCCAGCAGCTTAGGGGTAGCGGGAGTCACAGATACGCAGTATTTT
14,NA,NA,TRBJ1-5,TRBV3-1/TRBV3-2,CASSQDTAGQPQHF,TGTGCCAGCAGCCAAGATACGGCGGGGCAGCCCCAGCATTTT
15,TRBD1,NA,TRBJ2-5,TRBV11-2,CASSSVQGAWETQYF,TGTGCCAGCAGCTCGGTACAGGGGGCGTGGGAGACCCAGTACTTC
13,NA,NA,TRBJ2-7,TRBV6-5,CASSWVADYEQYF,TGTGCCAGCAGTTGGGTAGCGGACTACGAGCAGTACTTC
15,NA,few,TRBJ1-2,TRBV10-3,CAISDTPQGQGGYTF,TGTGCCATCAGCGACACCCCACAGGGCCAGGGCGGCTACACCTTC